This T cell receptor (beta chain) derives from a study of OX40 agonist ivuxolimab in advanced cancers. As for the study in general: Antecedent anti-PD-1, anti-PD-L1 or anti-CTLA-4 therapy was permissible, with around 41% having received some.

General study points: In the 0.1-3.0 mg/kg groups, partial responders showed among the lowest expansion. In the 0.1 to 3.0 mg/kg range, CD4+ and CD8+ blood T cells had expanded clonally by week 6.

V gave up 0 bases and J gave up 5 bases, with 13 bases separating them. Looked up from germline, CDR1 is SGHTA and CDR2 is FQGNSA. CDR3 length: 15 residues. Only in-frame clones appear in the TCRdb table, and some are missing; sequencing was by immunoSEQ multiplex PCR. This table holds about 100,000 clones, approximately 90% found once. With regard to this clone: Its antigen remains unknown.

Sampling times: baseline, cycle 4 day 1, cycle 7 day 1. The material sequenced was CD4+ or CD8+ T cells sorted from blood, taken in a trial of the OX40 agonist ivuxolimab. This TCR came from an adult with an advanced solid tumor such as melanoma, head and neck, liver or kidney cancer. The chain combines TRBV7-2 with TRBJ1-1, with a possible D match to TRBD1 (5 bases). The CDR3 nucleotides are TGTGCCAGCAGCTTAGCCCGACGAGAGGGGACTGAAGCTTTCTTT. It encodes CASSLARREGTEAFF. Full variable domain (outside the CDR3, taken from reference TRBV7-2 and TRBJ1-1): GAGVSQSPSNKVTEKGKDVELRCDPISGHTALYWYRQSLGQGLEFLIYFQGNSAPDKSGLPSDRFSAERTGGSVSTLTIQRTQQEDSAVYLCASSLARREGTEAFFGQGTRLTVV.